The rows below give T cell receptor beta chains drawn from one sample of a study of cytomegalovirus exposure and HLA in healthy donors. TCRdb keeps only in-frame clones here, not all; method: immunoSEQ multiplex PCR. The data contain 150,000 or so clones, around 84% of them seen just once; the ten biggest clones take up 2% to 2.5%. The sample taken for sequencing was PBMCs. The receptors come from a woman aged 18-29 years in good health and CMV-seronegative. The CDR3 runs from the conserved cysteine through the conserved F or W. The order of the fields is D gene, J gene, clone size, V gene, CDR3 DNA, CDR3 protein. A D gene is named only where the DNA matches it firmly. Some rows have no size entry. The others give once, few or many, or a class for an expanded clone.

TRBD2	TRBJ2-3	NA	TRBV5-4	TGTGCCAGCAGCCGACGACTAGCGGGAGATACGCAGTATTTT	CASSRRLAGDTQYF
TRBD2	TRBJ2-2	few	TRBV5-1	TGCGCCAGCAGCCGGGGGAGGGCGAACACCGGGGAGCTGTTTTTT	CASSRGRANTGELFF
TRBD2	TRBJ2-5	NA	TRBV18	TGTGCCAGCTCACCACGTTACGGGGGGGGAGAGACCCAGTACTTC	CASSPRYGGGETQYF
TRBD2	TRBJ2-5	NA	TRBV5-6	TGTGCCAGCAGCTTTACTAGCGGGGGGGCAAAAAGGTACCAAGAGACCCAGTACTTC	CASSFTSGGAKRYQETQYF
TRBD1	TRBJ1-3	NA	TRBV9	TGTGCCAGCAGCGGGGGGACAGGGGGAACAGGAAACACCATATATTTT	CASSGGTGGTGNTIYF
TRBD2	TRBJ2-4	NA	TRBV6-1	TGTGCCAGCACTAGCGGCAAAAACATTCAGTACTTC	CASTSGKNIQYF
TRBD2	TRBJ2-1	NA	TRBV2	TGTGCCAGCAGACATCGGACTAGCGGGAGTGATGAGCAGTTCTTC	CASRHRTSGSDEQFF
TRBD1	TRBJ1-2	once	TRBV7-9	TGTGCCAGCAGCCCGACAGGGGGCGCGTCTCTTGGCTACACCTTC	CASSPTGGASLGYTF
TRBD2	TRBJ2-3	NA	TRBV9	TGTGCCAGCAGCGCCAGTCTAGCGGGAGACACAGATACGCAGTATTTT	CASSASLAGDTDTQYF
TRBD1	TRBJ1-5	NA	TRBV28	TGTGCCAGCAGTTTTACAGGGGCGGGCAATCAGCCCCAGCATTTT	CASSFTGAGNQPQHF
TRBD2	TRBJ2-3	NA	TRBV7-2	TGTGCCAGCAGCAGAGGTAGCGGGGGGTACACAGATACGCAGTATTTT	CASSRGSGGYTDTQYF
TRBD2	TRBJ2-3	NA	TRBV2	TGTGCCAGCAGTGAAACTAGCGGGGAGTACACAGATACGCAGTATTTT	CASSETSGEYTDTQYF
TRBD1	TRBJ2-7	few	TRBV6-6	TGTGCCAGCAGTACCGGGGACAGCCTATACGAGCAGTACTTC	CASSTGDSLYEQYF
TRBD1	TRBJ2-5	NA	TRBV11-1	TGTGCCAGCAGCTTGGGGGACAGGGGGCCGGAGACCCAGTACTTC	CASSLGDRGPETQYF
NA	TRBJ2-6	once	TRBV19	TGTGCCAGTAGTTCAACGACAGGTTCCTACTCTGGGGCCAACGTCCTGACTTTC	CASSSTTGSYSGANVLTF
NA	TRBJ2-7	NA	TRBV5-1	TGCGCCAGCAGCTTGGGTCCGGACTCAAACTACGAGCAGTACTTC	CASSLGPDSNYEQYF
TRBD1	TRBJ2-1	NA	TRBV6-5	TGTGCCAGCACCCCAGACAGGGTGGGTGAGCAGTTCTTC	CASTPDRVGEQFF
NA	TRBJ2-3	NA	TRBV19	TGTGCCAGTAACCTACAGGGTACCTTCACAGATACGCAGTATTTT	CASNLQGTFTDTQYF
TRBD1	TRBJ2-7	NA	TRBV15	TGTGCCACCAGCAGAGGAGGGGGCGAATCCTACGAGCAGTACTTC	CATSRGGGESYEQYF
TRBD1	TRBJ1-2	once	TRBV6-5	TGTGCCAGCAGTGAACAGGGGGCTAATGGCTACACCTTC	CASSEQGANGYTF
NA	TRBJ1-3	NA	TRBV9	TGTGCCAGCAGCGCCCAGAACACCATATATTTT	CASSAQNTIYF
TRBD2	TRBJ2-7	NA	TRBV2	TGTGCCAGCTCCGGACTAGCGGCCTCCTACGAGCAGTACTTC	CASSGLAASYEQYF
NA	TRBJ2-7	once	TRBV6-5	TGTGCCAGCAGTTACTCGAGGTCGCAGGGAATCAGCAAGCAGTACTTC	CASSYSRSQGISKQYF
NA	TRBJ1-4	NA	TRBV11-2	TGTGCCAGCCGACGTCCGGGGCAGGGGCGTGGGGAAAAACTGTTTTTT	CASRRPGQGRGEKLFF
NA	TRBJ2-1	NA	TRBV19	TGTGCCAGTAGTATAGCGTTTGAAACCAGCTCCTACAATGAGCAGTTCTTC	CASSIAFETSSYNEQFF
NA	TRBJ1-3	few	TRBV7-2	TGTGCCAGCAGCTTAGGGACAGATCTTGGAAACGCCATATATTTT	CASSLGTDLGNAIYF
TRBD1	TRBJ1-5	NA	TRBV27	TGTGCCAGCAGTGCCCAGACAGGGAGACAGCCCCAGCATTTT	CASSAQTGRQPQHF
NA	TRBJ2-7	once	TRBV28	TGTGCCAGCAGTTCCCCCCCCACAGGGTTCGACGAGCAGTACTTC	CASSSPPTGFDEQYF
NA	TRBJ1-5	NA	TRBV7-9	TGTGCCAGCAGCTTAAACACAGCCGCAGATCAGCCCCAGCATTTT	CASSLNTAADQPQHF
TRBD2	TRBJ2-5	NA	TRBV30	TGTGCCTGGAGTGTAGTTCTGGGGGGGAACCAAGAGACCCAGTACTTC	CAWSVVLGGNQETQYF
TRBD2	TRBJ2-5	NA	TRBV5-1	TGCGCCAGCAGCCTAAATGGGGGAGGGGAGACCCAGTACTTC	CASSLNGGGETQYF
NA	TRBJ2-7	NA	TRBV7-2	TGTGCCAGCAGCACCAGGGGACACTACGAGCAGTACTTC	CASSTRGHYEQYF
TRBD2	TRBJ2-1	few	TRBV9	TGTGCCAGCAGCGTAGTGGCTAGCGGGGAGGCACAGCAGTTCTTC	CASSVVASGEAQQFF
TRBD1	TRBJ2-7	NA	TRBV2	TGTGCCAGCAGTGTAGGACAGGGGCTGTGGTACGAGCAGTACTTC	CASSVGQGLWYEQYF
TRBD1	TRBJ1-4	NA	TRBV5-1	TGCGCCAGCAGTACCACAACCGGGACAGATGAAAAACTGTTTTTT	CASSTTTGTDEKLFF
TRBD1	TRBJ1-5	once	TRBV7-2	TGTGCCAGCAGCCCAGGGGACAGATATCAGCCCCAGCATTTT	CASSPGDRYQPQHF
NA	TRBJ2-7	NA	TRBV12-5	TGTGCTAGTGGTTTTGAGTCGAATCCCTACGAGCAGTACTTC	CASGFESNPYEQYF
NA	TRBJ1-5	NA	TRBV9	TGTGCCAGCAGCGTAGGGGACACATATCAGCCCCAGCATTTT	CASSVGDTYQPQHF
TRBD1	TRBJ2-7	NA	TRBV19	TGTGCCAGTAGTGCGGGACAGGGCCTACTCTACGAGCAGTACTTC	CASSAGQGLLYEQYF
NA	TRBJ2-3	NA	TRBV7-2	TGTGCCAGCAGCTTAAGGCGGACTACCACAGATACGCAGTATTTT	CASSLRRTTTDTQYF
TRBD2	TRBJ2-7	NA	TRBV15	TGTGCCACCAGTTCGGCTAGCGGGATTGGGGAGCAGTACTTC	CATSSASGIGEQYF
NA	TRBJ2-3	NA	TRBV2	TGTGCCAGCAGTGAAGGTACAGGGAGAAATACGCAGTATTTT	CASSEGTGRNTQYF
TRBD1	TRBJ2-7	NA	TRBV14	TGTGCCAGCAGCCAAGGACAGGGGGAATCCTACGAGCAGTACTTC	CASSQGQGESYEQYF
TRBD2	TRBJ2-5	NA	TRBV5-1	TGCGCCACAGGGACTAGCGGGAGTGAAGGAGAGACCCAGTACTTC	CATGTSGSEGETQYF
TRBD1	TRBJ2-2	NA	TRBV5-4	TGTGCCAGCAGTCCTACAGGGGGCGCAAACACCGGGGAGCTGTTTTTT	CASSPTGGANTGELFF
TRBD1	TRBJ1-2	NA	TRBV30	TGTGCCTGGAGTGGCTACGACAGGGTAAATGGCTACACCTTC	CAWSGYDRVNGYTF
TRBD2	TRBJ2-2	NA	TRBV19	TGTGCCAGTAGTATCCGCGGGAGGGTGTCCGGGGAGCTGTTTTTT	CASSIRGRVSGELFF
TRBD2	TRBJ2-1	NA	TRBV7-6	TGTGCCAGCAGCCTCATAATCCCGGGAGGCAATGAGCAGTTCTTC	CASSLIIPGGNEQFF
NA	TRBJ2-5	NA	TRBV29-1	TGCAGCGTGTTCCAGGGGTTAACCCAGTACTTC	CSVFQGLTQYF
TRBD2	TRBJ2-3	once	TRBV19	TGTGCCAGTAGGGGACTAGCGGGATTCAGACATACGCAGTATTTT	CASRGLAGFRHTQYF
NA	TRBJ2-5	NA	TRBV11-2	TGTGCCAGCAGCCTCAGGGCCGGGGAGACCCAGTACTTC	CASSLRAGETQYF
NA	TRBJ1-6	NA	TRBV2	TGTGCCAGCAGTGCCGGGGACTATAATTCACCCCTCCACTTT	CASSAGDYNSPLHF
NA	TRBJ2-3	NA	TRBV6-5	TGTGCCAGCAGTCGCCCGGGCACAGATACGCAGTATTTT	CASSRPGTDTQYF
NA	TRBJ2-2	NA	TRBV7-7	TGTGCCAGCAGCTTAGCGGACACGCCAGGGACCGGGGAGCTGTTTTTT	CASSLADTPGTGELFF
NA	TRBJ2-3	NA	TRBV7-9	TGTGCCAGCAGCTTCCCCCAGGGGTCTGGTGTAGATACGCAGTATTTT	CASSFPQGSGVDTQYF
NA	TRBJ2-7	NA	TRBV9	TGTGCCAGCAGCTCCCCGGGGAGCTCCTACGAGCAGTACTTC	CASSSPGSSYEQYF
TRBD1	TRBJ2-5	NA	TRBV18	TGTGCCAGCTCCCAGCAGGGGGTAGAGACCCAGTACTTC	CASSQQGVETQYF
NA	TRBJ2-1	NA	TRBV6-1	TGTGCCAGCAGTGACACCTACAATGAGCAGTTCTTC	CASSDTYNEQFF
TRBD2	TRBJ2-5	NA	TRBV7-9	TGTGCCAGCAGCTTAGTAGAATCGGGGGGTGAGACCCAGTACTTC	CASSLVESGGETQYF